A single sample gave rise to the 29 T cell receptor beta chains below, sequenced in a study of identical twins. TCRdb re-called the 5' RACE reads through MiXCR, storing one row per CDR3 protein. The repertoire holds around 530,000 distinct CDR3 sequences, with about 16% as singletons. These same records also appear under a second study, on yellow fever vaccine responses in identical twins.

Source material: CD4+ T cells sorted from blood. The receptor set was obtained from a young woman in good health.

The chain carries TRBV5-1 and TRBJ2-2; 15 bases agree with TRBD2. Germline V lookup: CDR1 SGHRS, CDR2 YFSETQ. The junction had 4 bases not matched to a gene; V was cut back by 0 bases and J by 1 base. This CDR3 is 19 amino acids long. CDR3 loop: CASSLGTSGRERNTGELFF. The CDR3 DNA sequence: TGCGCCAGCAGCTTGGGGACTAGCGGGAGGGAGAGGAACACCGGGGAGCTGTTTTTT. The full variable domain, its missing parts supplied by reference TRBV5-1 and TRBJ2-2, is KAGVTQTPRYLIKTRGQQVTLSCSPISGHRSVSWYQQTPGQGLQFLFEYFSETQRNKGNFPGRFSGRQFSNSRSEMNVSTLELGDSALYLCASSLGTSGRERNTGELFFGEGSRLTVL.

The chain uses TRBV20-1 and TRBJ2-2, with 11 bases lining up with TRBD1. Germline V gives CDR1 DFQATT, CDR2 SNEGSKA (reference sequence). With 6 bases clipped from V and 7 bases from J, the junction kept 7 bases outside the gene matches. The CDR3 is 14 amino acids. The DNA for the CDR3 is TGCAGTGCCGCCGGGACAGGGGGAGTCGGGGAGCTGTTTTTT. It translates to CSAAGTGGVGELFF.

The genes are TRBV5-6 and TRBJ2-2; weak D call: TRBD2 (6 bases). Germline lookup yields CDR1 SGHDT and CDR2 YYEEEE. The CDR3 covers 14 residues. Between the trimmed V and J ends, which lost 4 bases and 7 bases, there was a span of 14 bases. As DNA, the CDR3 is TGTGCCAGCAGCAAGAGACTAGTGGGCGGGGAGCTGTTTTTT. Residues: CASSKRLVGGELFF.

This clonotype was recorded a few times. CDR3 DNA sequence: TGTGCCAGCAGTCTGGGGGAATCTGGGGCCAACGTCCTGACTTTC. Protein: CASSLGESGANVLTF. V usage is TRBV2 and J usage is TRBJ2-6, with D perhaps TRBD1 or TRBD2 (5 bases each). Trimming pared 5 bases from V and 1 base from J, leaving 9 bases between. The CDR3 is made up of 15 amino acids. Germline CDR1 reads SNHLY; CDR2 reads FYNNEI.

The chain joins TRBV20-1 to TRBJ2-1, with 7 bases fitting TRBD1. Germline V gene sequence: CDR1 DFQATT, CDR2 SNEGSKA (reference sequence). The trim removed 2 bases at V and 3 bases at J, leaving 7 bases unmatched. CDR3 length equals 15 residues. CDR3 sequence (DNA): TGCAGTGCTAGACTCCTGGGACAGCTCTACAATGAGCAGTTCTTC. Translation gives CSARLLGQLYNEQFF.

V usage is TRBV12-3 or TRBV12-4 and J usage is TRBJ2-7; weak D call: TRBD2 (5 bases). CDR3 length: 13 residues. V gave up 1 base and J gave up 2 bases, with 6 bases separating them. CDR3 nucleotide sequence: TGTGCCAGCAGTTTAGGACTAACCTACGAGCAGTACTTC. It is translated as CASSLGLTYEQYF.

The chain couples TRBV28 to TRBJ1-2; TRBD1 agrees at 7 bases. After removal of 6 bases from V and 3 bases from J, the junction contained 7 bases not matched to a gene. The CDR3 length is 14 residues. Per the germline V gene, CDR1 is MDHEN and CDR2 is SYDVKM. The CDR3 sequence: CASRLTGTYYGYTF. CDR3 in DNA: TGTGCCAGCAGGCTGACAGGGACCTACTATGGCTACACCTTC.

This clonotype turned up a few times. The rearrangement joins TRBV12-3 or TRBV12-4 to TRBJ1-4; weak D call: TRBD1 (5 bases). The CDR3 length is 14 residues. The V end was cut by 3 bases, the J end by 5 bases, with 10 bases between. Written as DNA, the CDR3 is TGTGCCAGCAGTTTGGCCAGGGCAAATGAAAAACTGTTTTTT. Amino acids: CASSLARANEKLFF.

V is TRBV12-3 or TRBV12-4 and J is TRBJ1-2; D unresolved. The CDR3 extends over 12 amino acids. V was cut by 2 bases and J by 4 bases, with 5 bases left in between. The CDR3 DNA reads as TGTGCCAGCAGTTTACTGGGCTATGGCTACACCTTC. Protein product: CASSLLGYGYTF.

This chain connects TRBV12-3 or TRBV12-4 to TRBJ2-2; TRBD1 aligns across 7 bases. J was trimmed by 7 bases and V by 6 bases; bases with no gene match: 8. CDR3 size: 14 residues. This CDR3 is CASSPLTGHGELFF. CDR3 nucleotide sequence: TGTGCCAGCAGCCCCCTGACAGGGCACGGGGAGCTGTTTTTT.

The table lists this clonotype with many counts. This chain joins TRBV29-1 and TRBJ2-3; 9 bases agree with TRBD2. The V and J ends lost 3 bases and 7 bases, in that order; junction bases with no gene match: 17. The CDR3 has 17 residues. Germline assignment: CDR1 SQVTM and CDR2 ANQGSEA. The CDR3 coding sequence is TGCAGCGTTGATGGTGCGCCGGGACTAGCAACATGGAATACGCAGTATTTT. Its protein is CSVDGAPGLATWNTQYF.

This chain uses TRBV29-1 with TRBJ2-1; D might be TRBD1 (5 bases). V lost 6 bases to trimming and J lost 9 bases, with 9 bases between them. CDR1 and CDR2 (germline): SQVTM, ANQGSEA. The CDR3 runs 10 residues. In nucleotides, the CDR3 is TGCAGCGTGAAAGGGGTTGAGCAGTTCTTC. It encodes CSVKGVEQFF.

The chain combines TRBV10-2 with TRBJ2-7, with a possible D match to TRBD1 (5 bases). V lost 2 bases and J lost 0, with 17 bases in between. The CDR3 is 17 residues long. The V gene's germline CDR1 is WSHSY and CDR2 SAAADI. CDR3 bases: TGCGCCAGCAGTGAGAGCACACTGACAGCCAGCTCCTACGAGCAGTACGTC. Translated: CASSESTLTASSYEQYV.

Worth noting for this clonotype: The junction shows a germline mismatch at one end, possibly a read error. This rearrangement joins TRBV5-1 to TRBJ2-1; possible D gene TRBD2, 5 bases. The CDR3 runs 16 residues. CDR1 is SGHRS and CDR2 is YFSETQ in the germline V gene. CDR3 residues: CASSLGEGSSYNEQFF. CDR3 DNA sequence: TGCGCCAGCAGTTTGGGTGAGGGAAGCTCCTACAATGAGCAGTTCTTC.

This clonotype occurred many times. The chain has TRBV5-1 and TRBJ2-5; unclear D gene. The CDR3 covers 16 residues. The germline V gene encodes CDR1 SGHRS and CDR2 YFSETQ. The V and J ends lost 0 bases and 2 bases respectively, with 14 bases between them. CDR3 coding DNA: TGCGCCAGCAGCTTGGAGGGTAGCTCCAGGCAAGAGACCCAGTACTTC. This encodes CASSLEGSSRQETQYF.

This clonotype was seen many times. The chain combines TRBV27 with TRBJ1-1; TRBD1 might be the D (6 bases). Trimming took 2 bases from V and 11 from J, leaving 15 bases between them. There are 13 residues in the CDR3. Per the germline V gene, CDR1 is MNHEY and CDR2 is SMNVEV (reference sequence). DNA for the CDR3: TGTGCCAGCAGTTTAGTCAGGGGCCTCGGGGCTTTCTTT. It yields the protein CASSLVRGLGAFF.

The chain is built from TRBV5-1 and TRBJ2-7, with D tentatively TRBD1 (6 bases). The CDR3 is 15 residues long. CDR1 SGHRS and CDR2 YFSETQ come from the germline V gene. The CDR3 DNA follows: TGCGCCAGCAGGTTGGATTCTCAGGGACACTACGAGCAGTACGTC. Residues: CASRLDSQGHYEQYV.

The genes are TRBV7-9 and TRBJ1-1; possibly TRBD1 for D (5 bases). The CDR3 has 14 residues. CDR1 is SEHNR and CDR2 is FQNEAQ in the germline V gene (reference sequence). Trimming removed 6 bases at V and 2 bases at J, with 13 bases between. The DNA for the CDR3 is TGTGCCAGCAGAGGAGGGACGGTAAACACTGAAGCTTTCTTT. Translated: CASRGGTVNTEAFF.

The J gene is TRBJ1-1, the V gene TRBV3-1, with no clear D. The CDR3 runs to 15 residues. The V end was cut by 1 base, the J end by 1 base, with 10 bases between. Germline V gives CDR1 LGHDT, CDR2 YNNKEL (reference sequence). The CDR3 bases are TGTGCCAGCAGCCAAGGAGCGGGAAAGAACACTGAAGCTTTCTTT. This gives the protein CASSQGAGKNTEAFF.

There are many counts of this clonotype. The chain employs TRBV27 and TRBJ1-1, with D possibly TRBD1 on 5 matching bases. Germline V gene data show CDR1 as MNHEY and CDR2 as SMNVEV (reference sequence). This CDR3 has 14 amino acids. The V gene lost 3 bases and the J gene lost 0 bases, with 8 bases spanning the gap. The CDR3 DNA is TGTGCCAGCAGTTTCGACAGACTGAACACTGAAGCTTTCTTT. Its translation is CASSFDRLNTEAFF.

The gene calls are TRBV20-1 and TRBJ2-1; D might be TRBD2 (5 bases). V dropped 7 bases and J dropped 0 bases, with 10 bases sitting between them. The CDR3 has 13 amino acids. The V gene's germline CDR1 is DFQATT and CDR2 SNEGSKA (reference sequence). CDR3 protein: CSVSGASYNEQFF. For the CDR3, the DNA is TGCAGTGTAAGCGGAGCCTCCTACAATGAGCAGTTCTTC.

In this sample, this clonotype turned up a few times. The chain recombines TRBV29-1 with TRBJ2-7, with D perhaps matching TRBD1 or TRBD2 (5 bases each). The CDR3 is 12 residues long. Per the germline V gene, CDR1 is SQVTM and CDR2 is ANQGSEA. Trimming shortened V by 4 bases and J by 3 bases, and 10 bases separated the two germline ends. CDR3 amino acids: CSVGGSDYEQYF. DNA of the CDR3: TGCAGCGTTGGGGGGTCAGACTACGAGCAGTACTTC.

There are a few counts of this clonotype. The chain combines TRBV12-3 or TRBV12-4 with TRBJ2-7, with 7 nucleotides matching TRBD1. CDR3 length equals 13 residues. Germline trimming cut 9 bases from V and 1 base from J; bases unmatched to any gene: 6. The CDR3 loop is CASLVQGSYEQYF. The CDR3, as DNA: TGTGCCAGTTTGGTACAGGGGTCCTACGAGCAGTACTTC.

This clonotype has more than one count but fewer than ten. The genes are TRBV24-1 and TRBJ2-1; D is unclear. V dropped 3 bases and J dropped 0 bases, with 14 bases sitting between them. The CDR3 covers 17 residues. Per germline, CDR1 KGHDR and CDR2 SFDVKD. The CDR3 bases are TGTGCCACCAGTGATGAAAACAGTGGGCGCTCCTACAATGAGCAGTTCTTC. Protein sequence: CATSDENSGRSYNEQFF.

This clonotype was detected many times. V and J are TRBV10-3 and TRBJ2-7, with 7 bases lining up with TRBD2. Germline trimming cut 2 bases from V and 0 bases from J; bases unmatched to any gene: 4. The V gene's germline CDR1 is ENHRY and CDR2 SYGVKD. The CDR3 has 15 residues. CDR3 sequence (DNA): TGTGCCATCAGTGAGACCGGGGGGAGCTCCTACGAGCAGTACTTC. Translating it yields CAISETGGSSYEQYF.

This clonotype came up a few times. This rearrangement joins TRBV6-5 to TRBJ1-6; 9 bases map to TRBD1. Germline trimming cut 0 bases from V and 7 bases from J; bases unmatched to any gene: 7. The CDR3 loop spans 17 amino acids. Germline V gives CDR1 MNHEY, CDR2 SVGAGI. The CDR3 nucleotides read TGTGCCAGCAGTTACTCTTGGACAGGGGTTGGCAATTCACCCCTCCACTTT. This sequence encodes CASSYSWTGVGNSPLHF.

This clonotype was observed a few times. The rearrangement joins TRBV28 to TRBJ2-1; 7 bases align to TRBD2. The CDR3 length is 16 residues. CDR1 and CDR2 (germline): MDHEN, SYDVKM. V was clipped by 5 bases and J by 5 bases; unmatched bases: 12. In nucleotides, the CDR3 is TGTGCCAGCAGTCCCCCAGGGCGGGAGCGTAACAATGAGCAGTTCTTC. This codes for CASSPPGRERNNEQFF.

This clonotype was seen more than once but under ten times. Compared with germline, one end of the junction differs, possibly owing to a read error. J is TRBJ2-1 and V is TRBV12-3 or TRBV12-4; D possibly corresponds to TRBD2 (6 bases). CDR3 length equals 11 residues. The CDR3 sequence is CASSLGGRRAF. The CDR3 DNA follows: TGTGCCAGCAGTTTAGGAGGTAGGAGGGCTTTC.

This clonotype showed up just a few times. The CDR3 region is CASSEGLAGLLYEQYF. The CDR3 DNA reads TGTGCCAGCAGTGAAGGACTAGCGGGACTATTGTACGAGCAGTACTTC. The chain carries TRBV2 and TRBJ2-7, with 11 bases matching TRBD2. This CDR3 comprises 16 residues. The trim removed 1 base at V and 4 bases at J, leaving 6 bases unmatched. Per germline, CDR1 SNHLY and CDR2 FYNNEI.